Following are 25 T cell receptor beta chains from one sample sequenced in a study of T cell responses to AZD1222 COVID-19 vaccine. Method: immunoSEQ multiplex PCR; TCRdb's copy keeps in-frame clones and lacks some. This sample has about 86,000 clones, with more than 90% found just once. This specimen was peripheral blood, taken on day 0 of AZD1222 vaccination. These receptors were obtained from an adult in good health.

The chain joins TRBV5-1 to TRBJ1-2; a weak D match, TRBD1 (6 bases). The CDR3 is 15 amino acids. Germline V gene sequence: CDR1 SGHRS, CDR2 YFSETQ. Trimming cost V 5 bases and J 6 bases, with 20 bases left between them. The CDR3, as DNA: TGCGCCAGCAGTTTCCAGGGGATTGAGGCGGATGGCTACACCTTC. As protein: CASSFQGIEADGYTF.

CDR3 residues: CASSLRDNEQFF. The CDR3 bases are TGCGCCAGCAGCCTTAGGGATAATGAGCAGTTCTTC. This rearrangement joins TRBV5-1 to TRBJ2-1; D not certain. The V gene's germline CDR1 is SGHRS and CDR2 YFSETQ. This CDR3 comprises 12 residues. Between the trimmed V and J ends, which lost 4 bases and 7 bases, there was a span of 9 bases.

This chain joins TRBV2 and TRBJ2-7; D may be TRBD1 (6 bases). CDR1 and CDR2 (germline): SNHLY, FYNNEI. There are 14 residues in the CDR3. The V end was cut by 4 bases, the J end by 5 bases, with 15 bases between. CDR3 sequence: CASSGGHRDNEQYF. The CDR3 nucleotides read TGTGCCAGCAGTGGAGGACATCGGGACAACGAGCAGTACTTC.

The rearrangement links TRBV19 to TRBJ1-2, with no clear D. This CDR3 contains 13 residues. The V end was cut by 0 bases, the J end by 2 bases, with 4 bases between. CDR1 is LNHDA and CDR2 is SQIVND in the germline V gene (reference sequence). The CDR3, as DNA: TGTGCCAGTAGTATAGACAGAAACTATGGCTACACCTTC. Its translation: CASSIDRNYGYTF.

The V call is TRBV11-2, the J call TRBJ2-5; 7 bases agree with TRBD1. Germline V gene lookup returns CDR1 SGHAT and CDR2 FQNNGV. The CDR3 length is 15 residues. Losses at the gene ends were 3 bases for V and 0 bases for J; bases not matched to a gene: 4. This chain's CDR3 is CASSFPGTDQETQYF. CDR3 nucleotide sequence: TGTGCCAGCAGCTTTCCCGGGACAGACCAAGAGACCCAGTACTTC.

V and J are TRBV5-1 and TRBJ1-4; TRBD1 aligns across 8 bases. CDR1 SGHRS and CDR2 YFSETQ come from the germline V gene. The CDR3 is 15 amino acids. The trim removed 0 bases at V and 7 bases at J, leaving 5 bases unmatched. Written as DNA, the CDR3 is TGCGCCAGCAGCTTGGAGGGCAGGGGGCTTGAAAAACTGTTTTTT. This translates into CASSLEGRGLEKLFF.

The rearrangement links TRBV3-1 (or the pseudogene TRBV3-2) to TRBJ2-2, with D hard to call. There are 15 residues in the CDR3. Trimming left V 5 bases short and J 0 bases short, with 10 bases between. Germline CDR1 is LGHDT and CDR2 is YNNKEL (reference sequence). CDR3 sequence (DNA): TGTGCCAGCAGCTGGAGAAACGCGAACACCGGGGAGCTGTTTTTT. Its protein product is CASSWRNANTGELFF.

The chain employs TRBV7-9 and TRBJ2-7, with 9 positions matching TRBD1. Trimming took 1 base from V and 4 from J; bases not matched to a gene: 5. Germline CDR1 and CDR2: SEHNR and FQNEAQ (reference sequence). The CDR3 extends over 15 amino acids. The CDR3 reads CASSLVEDRGYEQYF. The DNA of the CDR3 is TGTGCCAGCAGCTTAGTTGAGGACAGGGGTTACGAGCAGTACTTC.

A single count supports this clone. The gene calls are TRBV5-4 and TRBJ2-7; weak D call: TRBD2 (5 bases). V was trimmed by 2 bases and J by 6 bases, leaving 12 bases between them. Germline V lookup: CDR1 SGHNT, CDR2 YYREEE (reference sequence). The CDR3 consists of 13 residues. The CDR3 reads CASSFEPGGEQYF. The CDR3 region has the DNA TGTGCCAGCAGCTTCGAGCCAGGAGGCGAGCAGTACTTC.

This sequence joins TRBV27 and TRBJ2-6; perhaps D is TRBD1 or TRBD2 (5 bases each). V lost 5 bases, J lost 1 base, and 12 bases lay in between. The CDR3 runs 16 residues. The germline V gene has CDR1 MNHEY and CDR2 SMNVEV (reference sequence). CDR3 loop: CASSQFWGSGANVLTF. The CDR3 DNA is TGTGCCAGCAGTCAGTTTTGGGGGTCTGGGGCCAACGTCCTGACTTTC.

Here the CDR3 reads CASSRSGELFF. For the CDR3, the DNA is TGCGCCAGCAGCCGATCCGGGGAGCTGTTTTTT. The rearrangement links TRBV4-1 to TRBJ2-2; D unclear. V lost 4 bases, J lost 6 bases, and 3 bases lay in between. CDR1 and CDR2 from the germline V gene are MGHRA and YSYEKL. The CDR3 runs to 11 residues.

The J gene is TRBJ2-7, the V gene TRBV12-3 or TRBV12-4, with a possible D match to TRBD2 (6 bases). V was shortened by 3 bases and J by 4 bases, with 10 bases between the two germline ends. The CDR3 totals 13 residues. CDR3 in amino acids: CASSLGREYEQYF. Written as DNA, the CDR3 is TGTGCCAGCAGTTTGGGCCGGGAGTACGAGCAGTACTTC.

The chain employs TRBV6-2 or TRBV6-3 and TRBJ2-3; a possible D gene is TRBD2 (6 bases). This CDR3 comprises 14 residues. Germline CDR1 MNHEY, CDR2 SVGEGT. The germline V and J ends were trimmed by 4 bases and 0 bases, with 8 bases remaining between them. CDR3 residues: CASSSGLSTDTQYF. The CDR3 DNA reads TGTGCCAGCAGTTCGGGACTTAGCACAGATACGCAGTATTTT.

The chain employs TRBV6-6 and TRBJ1-6, with 9 bases fitting TRBD1. With V trimmed by 3 bases and J by 10 bases, 4 bases remained unmatched. The CDR3 has 14 residues. Germline V gene sequence: CDR1 MNHNY, CDR2 SVGAGI (reference sequence). The CDR3 nucleotides are TGTGCCAGCAGTTATACAGGGGGCGAGTCACCCCTCCACTTT. It translates to CASSYTGGESPLHF.

The chain uses TRBV6-5 and TRBJ1-6; 9 bases agree with TRBD1. Per the germline V gene, CDR1 is MNHEY and CDR2 is SVGAGI. The CDR3 totals 15 residues. Germline trimming cut 2 bases from V and 9 bases from J; bases unmatched to any gene: 5. CDR3 protein: CASSYLSTGGSPLHF. CDR3 nucleotide sequence: TGTGCCAGCAGTTACCTATCGACAGGGGGTTCACCCCTCCACTTT.

The chain is built from TRBV28 and TRBJ1-1; D gene uncertain. The V end was cut by 2 bases, the J end by 3 bases, with 10 bases between. Germline lookup yields CDR1 MDHEN and CDR2 SYDVKM. The CDR3 covers 14 residues. CDR3 loop: CASSLGGRYTEAFF. Here the CDR3 DNA reads TGTGCCAGCAGTTTAGGCGGTAGGTACACTGAAGCTTTCTTT. The complete variable domain, with remaining parts taken from reference TRBV28 and TRBJ1-1, reads DVKVTQSSRYLVKRTGEKVFLECVQDMDHENMFWYRQDPGLGLRLIYFSYDVKMKEKGDIPEGYSVSREKKERFSLILESASTNQTSMYLCASSLGGRYTEAFFGQGTRLTVV.

The gene calls are TRBV6-5 and TRBJ2-1, with D uncertain. Trimming stripped 6 bases from V and 8 bases from J, with 17 bases between. CDR3 length: 14 residues. The germline CDR1 and CDR2 sequences are MNHEY and SVGAGI. The CDR3 loop is CASRPGLSGDEQFF. CDR3 coding DNA: TGTGCCAGCAGACCGGGTCTTTCCGGTGATGAGCAGTTCTTC.

A single count supports this clone. This chain connects TRBV4-2 to TRBJ2-5; either TRBD1 or TRBD2 may fit D (6 bases each). V dropped 0 bases and J dropped 6 bases, with 26 bases sitting between them. This CDR3 has 19 residues. Germline values: CDR1 LGHNA, CDR2 YNFKEQ. Here the CDR3 DNA reads TGTGCCAGCAGCCAAGATCGGCCCGTCCCTGGGGGGCCGGATAAGACCCAGTACTTC. Translation gives CASSQDRPVPGGPDKTQYF.

The rearrangement uses TRBV2 and TRBJ2-1, with D perhaps matching TRBD1 or TRBD2 (5 bases each). Germline V gives CDR1 SNHLY, CDR2 FYNNEI. Trimming cost V 3 bases and J 4 bases, with 13 bases left between them. This CDR3 contains 15 residues. The CDR3 sequence is CASSDQDGGYNEQFF. As DNA, the CDR3 is TGTGCCAGCAGTGACCAGGATGGGGGATACAATGAGCAGTTCTTC.

V is TRBV4-2 and J is TRBJ1-3, with D unresolved. This CDR3 region has 14 residues. Germline V gene lookup returns CDR1 LGHNA and CDR2 YNFKEQ. Trimming left V 0 bases short and J 3 bases short, with 6 bases between. The CDR3 region has the DNA TGTGCCAGCAGCCAAGATGGCATTGGAAACACCATATATTTT. Its protein is CASSQDGIGNTIYF.

The chain is built from TRBV24-1 and TRBJ2-1; the match to TRBD2 covers 9 bases. The V gene's germline CDR1 is KGHDR and CDR2 SFDVKD. J was trimmed by 3 bases and V by 4 bases; bases with no gene match: 6. CDR3 length equals 16 residues. CDR3 region: CATSESVAGVYNEQFF. The CDR3 DNA is TGTGCCACCAGTGAATCAGTAGCGGGAGTCTACAATGAGCAGTTCTTC.

The V and J genes are TRBV7-9 and TRBJ1-6; D is possibly TRBD1 (5 bases). Between the trimmed V and J ends, which lost 0 bases and 8 bases, there was a span of 11 bases. The length of the CDR3 is 15 residues. From germline, CDR1 is SEHNR and CDR2 FQNEAQ (reference sequence). DNA for the CDR3: TGTGCCAGCAGCTTAGCCCGGACAAGCTATTCACCCCTCCACTTT. It is translated as CASSLARTSYSPLHF.

The table lists this clone with a count of one. The chain recombines TRBV11-2 with TRBJ1-6; D is uncertain. Trimming removed 3 bases from V and 4 bases from J, with 7 bases in between. This CDR3 contains 14 residues. Germline CDR1 reads SGHAT; CDR2 reads FQNNGV. CDR3 in DNA: TGTGCCAGCAGCTTCCGCAGATATAATTCACCCCTCCACTTT. Protein: CASSFRRYNSPLHF.

This chain uses TRBV3-1 (or the pseudogene TRBV3-2) with TRBJ2-1, with 12 bases aligning to TRBD2. The CDR3 spans 17 residues. V trimming: 3 bases; J trimming: 16 bases; junction bases outside the gene matches: 19. CDR1 and CDR2 from the germline V gene are LGHDT and YNNKEL (reference sequence). DNA for the CDR3: TGTGCCAGCAGCCATGCGGGATCGAGACTAGCGGGAGTTGTGAAATTCTTC. It codes for CASSHAGSRLAGVVKFF.

V is TRBV28 and J is TRBJ1-2; D possibly corresponds to TRBD1 (5 bases). CDR3 length: 15 residues. CDR1 MDHEN and CDR2 SYDVKM come from the germline V gene. Trimming stripped 6 bases from V and 6 bases from J, with 20 bases between. The CDR3 reads CASRLSDRGLNGYTF. CDR3 DNA: TGTGCCAGCAGACTTTCAGATAGGGGCTTAAATGGCTACACCTTC.